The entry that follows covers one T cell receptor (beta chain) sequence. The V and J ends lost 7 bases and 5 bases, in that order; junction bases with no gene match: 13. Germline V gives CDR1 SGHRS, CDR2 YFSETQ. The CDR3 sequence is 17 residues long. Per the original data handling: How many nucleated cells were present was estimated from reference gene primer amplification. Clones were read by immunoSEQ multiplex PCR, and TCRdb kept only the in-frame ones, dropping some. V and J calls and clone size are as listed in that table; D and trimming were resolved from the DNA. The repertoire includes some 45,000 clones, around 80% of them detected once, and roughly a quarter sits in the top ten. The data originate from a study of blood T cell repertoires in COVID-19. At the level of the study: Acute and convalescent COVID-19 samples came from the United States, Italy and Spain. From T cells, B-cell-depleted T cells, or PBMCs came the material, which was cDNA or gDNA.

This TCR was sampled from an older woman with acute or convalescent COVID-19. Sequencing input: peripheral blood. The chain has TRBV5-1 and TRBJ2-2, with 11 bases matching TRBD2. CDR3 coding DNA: TGCGCCAGCCGGACCTCTAGCGGGGGGTTAAATACCGGGGAGCTGTTTTTT. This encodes CASRTSSGGLNTGELFF.